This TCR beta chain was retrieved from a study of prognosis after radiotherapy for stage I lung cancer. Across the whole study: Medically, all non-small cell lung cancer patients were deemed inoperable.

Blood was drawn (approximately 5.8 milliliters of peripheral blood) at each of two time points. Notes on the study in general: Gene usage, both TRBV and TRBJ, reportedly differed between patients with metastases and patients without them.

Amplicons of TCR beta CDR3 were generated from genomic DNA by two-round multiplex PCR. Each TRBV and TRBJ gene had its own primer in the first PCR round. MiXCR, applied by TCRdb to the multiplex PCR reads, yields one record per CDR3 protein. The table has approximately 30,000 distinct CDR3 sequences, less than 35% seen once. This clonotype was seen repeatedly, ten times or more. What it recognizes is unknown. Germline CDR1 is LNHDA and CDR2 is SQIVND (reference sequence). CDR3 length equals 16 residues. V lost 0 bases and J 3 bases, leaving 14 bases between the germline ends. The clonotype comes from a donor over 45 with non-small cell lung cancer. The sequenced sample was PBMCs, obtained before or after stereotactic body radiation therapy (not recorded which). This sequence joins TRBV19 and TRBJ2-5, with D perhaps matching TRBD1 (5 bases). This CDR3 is CASSIDPQGTKETQYF. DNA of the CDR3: TGTGCCAGTAGTATAGATCCTCAGGGTACGAAAGAGACCCAGTACTTC.